The sequence of this T cell receptor (beta chain) was determined in a study of blood T cell repertoires in COVID-19. At the level of the study: The United States, Italy and Spain were the sources of the acute and convalescent COVID-19 samples. Sources were T cells, B-cell-depleted T cells, or PBMCs; the material itself was cDNA or gDNA.

Germline-derived CDR1 and CDR2 are SGDLS and YYNGEE. The CDR3 runs 15 residues. Trimming at V came to 3 bases and at J to 1 base, leaving 6 bases not matched to a gene. Methods used by the authors: Reference gene primer amplification yielded estimated nucleated cell counts. The data were produced by immunoSEQ multiplex PCR, yet TCRdb's version contains in-frame clones alone and is incomplete. That table supplies the V and J calls and clone size; D and trimming were determined from the DNA. This table has under 85,000 clones, 75% to 90% appearing once. This chain links TRBV9 with TRBJ2-5, with 7 positions matching TRBD1. The receptor was derived from a man in his 70s with active or convalescent COVID-19. The sequenced material came from peripheral blood. Here the CDR3 reads CASSEDRVGQETQYF. Written as DNA, the CDR3 is TGTGCCAGCAGCGAAGACAGGGTGGGCCAAGAGACCCAGTACTTC.